This entry lists 9 T cell receptor beta chains sequenced from one sample in a study of blood T cell repertoires in COVID-19 (TCRdb year 2020). Libraries were built with the immunoSEQ multiplex PCR assay. The source is immuneACCESS, and TCRdb retained only in-frame sequences with V and J called. Part of the clones is not carried over; for the studies checked, unresolved V genes explain less than half of this, and the remainder is unexplained. For this sample there are 410,000 or so clones; about nine tenths appear just once. In total, the top ten clones hold roughly 1.5% of the sample. The material sequenced was peripheral blood. Receptors originate from a woman aged 35 to 49 with COVID-19, enrolled during active disease.

The chain is built from TRBV30 and TRBJ2-1, with no clear D. The CDR3 spans 11 residues. Trimming took 0 bases from V and 9 from J, leaving 6 bases between them. Germline V lookup: CDR1 GTSNPN, CDR2 SVGIG (reference sequence). The CDR3 DNA is TGTGCCTGGAGTGTAGCCCCTGAGCAGTTCTTC. It is translated as CAWSVAPEQFF. Together with reference TRBV30 and TRBJ2-1, the CDR3 gives the full variable domain: SQTIHQWPATLVQPVGSPLSLECTVEGTSNPNLYWYRQAAGRGLQLLFYSVGIGQISSEVPQNLSASRPQDRQFILSSKKLLLSDSGFYLCAWSVAPEQFFGPGTRLTVL.

The V and J genes are TRBV27 and TRBJ1-5; D ambiguous. This CDR3 has 15 amino acids. The germline V and J ends were trimmed by 7 bases and 0 bases, with 13 bases remaining between them. Germline CDR1 MNHEY, CDR2 SMNVEV (reference sequence). CDR3 sequence: CASKQYSSSNQPQHF. The DNA for the CDR3 is TGTGCCAGCAAGCAATACAGTTCTAGCAATCAGCCCCAGCATTTT.

The genes are TRBV7-8 and TRBJ1-2; D call uncertain. The CDR3 is 13 amino acids. In germline, CDR1 is SGHVS, CDR2 FQNEAQ. V gave up 2 bases and J gave up 7 bases, with 11 bases separating them. The CDR3 region is CASSLLWFSGYTF. CDR3 nucleotides: TGTGCCAGCAGCTTACTCTGGTTTAGTGGCTACACCTTC.

This sequence joins TRBV6-5 and TRBJ1-3, with a weak D call TRBD1 (5 bases). The CDR3 sequence is 14 residues long. Trimming shortened V by 4 bases and J by 2 bases, and 9 bases separated the two germline ends. Germline-derived CDR1 and CDR2 are MNHEY and SVGAGI. CDR3 loop: CASSWGDAGNTIYF. The CDR3 DNA sequence: TGTGCCAGCAGTTGGGGGGATGCTGGAAACACCATATATTTT.

V and J are TRBV18 and TRBJ2-7, with 9 bases fitting TRBD1. Trimming took 3 bases from V and 2 from J; bases not matched to a gene: 5. This CDR3 has 15 residues. Germline assignment: CDR1 KGHSH and CDR2 LQKENI. The CDR3 DNA is TGTGCCAGCTCACCTGGGACAGGGCTAACCTACGAGCAGTACTTC. Translating it yields CASSPGTGLTYEQYF.

The CDR3 DNA reads as TGTGCCAGCAGCGTAGAGTTACGGGGCTCTGGAAACACCATATATTTT. This gives the protein CASSVELRGSGNTIYF. The V and J genes are TRBV9 and TRBJ1-3; D gene unclear. CDR1 is SGDLS and CDR2 is YYNGEE in the germline V gene. The CDR3 runs to 16 residues. The V gene lost 0 bases and the J gene lost 0 bases, with 10 bases spanning the gap.

The rearrangement links TRBV27 to TRBJ1-2; 7 bases fit TRBD1. This CDR3 is built from 13 residues. V lost 6 bases and J lost 4; bases outside the gene matches: 5. The germline V gene has CDR1 MNHEY and CDR2 SMNVEV (reference sequence). In nucleotides, the CDR3 is TGTGCCAGCAGGGGACAGACCATCTATGGCTACACCTTC. It is translated as CASRGQTIYGYTF.

The chain joins TRBV5-6 to TRBJ2-7; TRBD2 agrees at 9 bases. The CDR3 is 17 residues long. Germline lookup yields CDR1 SGHDT and CDR2 YYEEEE. V was clipped by 4 bases and J by 5 bases; unmatched bases: 16. Written as DNA, the CDR3 is TGTGCCAGCAGCCTGCGACCTAGCGGGGCGAAGAAACACGAGCAGTACTTC. Translating gives CASSLRPSGAKKHEQYF.

The rearrangement joins TRBV21-1 to TRBJ1-6; the table's TRBD1 call for D was not verified on the DNA. TRBV21-1 is an annotated pseudogene. The CDR3 extends over 13 amino acids. CDR3 amino acids: CASRRDRNSPLHF. The CDR3 nucleotides read TGTGCCAGCAGAAGGGACAGAAATTCACCCCTCCACTTT.